This T cell receptor beta chain was recovered during a study of blood T cell repertoires in COVID-19 (dated by TCRdb to 2020 to 2021). With regard to the full study: The collaborator samples originated in the United States, Italy and Spain and spanned the acute and convalescent phases of COVID-19. The material from the prospective study consisted of cDNA or gDNA derived from T cells, B-cell-depleted T cells, or PBMCs. The dataset comprised deeply sampled blood TCRbeta repertoires from subjects exposed to, actively infected with, or recovered from COVID-19. The repertoires were made available in a free public database intended to serve as a resource for research on the immune response to SARS-CoV-2. Samples were obtained from the ongoing ImmuneRACE study (first 160 participants) and from about 1,300 subjects provided by 6 global collaborators. Sample metadata almost always included a de-identified subject ID, COVID-19 status, age in years and sex. Where HLA class I and class II types were available, the types were taken from metadata supplied by the sample provider, not from assay-based typing.

Samples from volunteer blood donors who had recovered from COVID-19 were contributed by a second Seattle source. Each collaborating institution followed its own protocols to collect whole blood in K2EDTA tubes. For TCRbeta analysis, collaborators shipped samples as frozen whole blood, isolated PBMCs, or DNA extracted from either of those sample types. The full study reports these points: How much clinical and demographic metadata was included differed by source and by participant, and the metadata was provided uncurated.

TCRbeta CDR3 regions were amplified from genomic DNA by means of the immunoSEQ Assay, a bias-controlled multiplex PCR. Under the source paper's analysis protocol: Within the assay, amplification of reference gene primers was used to estimate how many nucleated cells each sample contained. Sequence reads were collapsed and filtered to measure the absolute abundance of every unique TCRbeta CDR3 rearrangement. For each sample, productive Simpson clonality was calculated as the square root of Simpson's diversity index over productive rearrangements. The clones in this table, taken by TCRdb from immuneACCESS, are in-frame only. Not every clone is retained; where verified, under half of the shortfall comes from an unresolved V gene, and the cause of the rest is unknown. D and trimming were read from the DNA, whereas the V and J calls and clone size are those reported in that table. A total of around 200,000 clones appear in this sample, just under 90% of them only once. The ten biggest clones cover about 0.96% of the sample.

From cysteine to phenylalanine, the CDR3 is 14 amino acids long. Of the read, only the CDR3 DNA is kept; its 42 bases are in frame from base 1. From the germline V gene (reference sequence), CDR1 is LGHDT and CDR2 is YNNKEL. At the junction V is shortened by 2 bases and J by 7 bases, with 9 bases in between. This clone was detected only a few times. This clone's antigen is unknown. It has no much larger one-base neighbor in the sample; base qualities were not kept. The sequenced sample consisted of peripheral blood. Here the chain combines TRBV3-1 (or the pseudogene TRBV3-2) and TRBJ1-6; tentative D gene TRBD1, with 6 bases matching. The source of this sequence is a woman younger than 35 who had recovered from COVID-19. The bases are TGTGCCAGCAGCCAAAGGACAGAAAATTCACCCCTCCACTTT. Translated, this is CASSQRTENSPLHF.